The 13 T cell receptor beta chains in this list originate from one sample, sequenced in a study of blood T cell repertoires in COVID-19. The table came from immunoSEQ multiplex PCR; TCRdb's copy has only in-frame clones and leaves some out. This sample has about 310,000 clones, with 70% to 90% found just once. Input material: PBMCs or T cells enriched from blood (not recorded which). Receptor source: a man younger than 40 who had recovered from COVID-19.

There are a few counts of this clone. The V call is TRBV7-2, the J call TRBJ2-1; TRBD2 matches at 11 bases. Per the germline V gene, CDR1 is SGHTA and CDR2 is FQGNSA. V shed 2 bases and J 4 bases; nucleotides not matched to a gene: 4. The length of the CDR3 is 16 residues. CDR3 region: CASSLLGTSGYNEQFF. DNA of the CDR3: TGTGCCAGCAGCTTACTAGGGACTAGCGGTTACAATGAGCAGTTCTTC.

V is TRBV5-1 and J is TRBJ2-2, with D perhaps matching TRBD2 (5 bases). V was cut by 2 bases and J by 4 bases, with 12 bases left in between. From germline, CDR1 is SGHRS and CDR2 YFSETQ. The CDR3 sequence is 15 residues long. CDR3 coding DNA: TGCGCCAGCAGCTTCAACACTGCGGGCACCGGGGAGCTGTTTTTT. It encodes CASSFNTAGTGELFF.

The V gene is TRBV2, the J gene TRBJ1-2; 9 nucleotides line up with TRBD1. Trimming removed 9 bases from V and 7 bases from J; junction bases left unmatched: 9. Germline V gene lookup returns CDR1 SNHLY and CDR2 FYNNEI. The CDR3 spans 13 residues. The CDR3 here is CARTGTGSIGYTF. The DNA for the CDR3 is TGTGCCAGGACCGGGACAGGGTCTATTGGCTACACCTTC.

V and J are TRBV18 and TRBJ2-5; 10 bases match TRBD2. The CDR3 has 15 residues. J was trimmed by 2 bases and V by 1 base; bases with no gene match: 1. The germline gives CDR1 KGHSH, CDR2 LQKENI. The chain's CDR3 is CASSPLAGGQETQYF. Here the CDR3 DNA reads TGTGCCAGCTCACCACTAGCGGGGGGACAAGAGACCCAGTACTTC.

The rearrangement uses TRBV3-1 (or the pseudogene TRBV3-2) and TRBJ1-3; 7 bases fit TRBD1. Per the germline V gene, CDR1 is LGHDT and CDR2 is YNNKEL (reference sequence). CDR3 size: 18 residues. The junction had 10 bases not matched to a gene; V was cut back by 2 bases and J by 0 bases. The CDR3, as DNA: TGTGCCAGCAGCCAAACGTTACAGGGGCCCCCCTCTGGAAACACCATATATTTT. It is translated as CASSQTLQGPPSGNTIYF.

The V and J genes are TRBV12-3 or TRBV12-4 and TRBJ1-2, with D maybe TRBD1 (6 bases). CDR3 length: 11 residues. The V gene lost 6 bases and the J gene lost 8 bases, with 10 bases spanning the gap. The CDR3 is CASSTGQGYTF. The CDR3 DNA reads TGTGCCAGCAGCACAGGGCAGGGCTACACCTTC.

The chain is built from TRBV11-2 and TRBJ2-1, with 8 bases that match TRBD1. Germline CDR1 and CDR2: SGHAT and FQNNGV. The CDR3 has 15 amino acids. V lost 5 bases to trimming and J lost 4 bases; unmatched junction nucleotides: 7. The CDR3 DNA follows: TGTGCCAGCAGCCCCAGGGGGCTGGGGTACAATGAGCAGTTCTTC. Its protein is CASSPRGLGYNEQFF.

DNA of the CDR3: TGTGCCAGCAGCTTAGCTCCTAGCGGGGGGGAGACCCAGTACTTC. It translates to CASSLAPSGGETQYF. V is TRBV11-2 and J is TRBJ2-5, with 11 bases fitting TRBD2. CDR3 length equals 15 residues. The germline V gene has CDR1 SGHAT and CDR2 FQNNGV. The J segment lost 5 bases and the V segment lost 1 base, leaving 3 bases of the junction unmatched.

The chain uses TRBV12-2 and TRBJ1-3; the table's D call, TRBD1, has no DNA check behind it. TRBV12-2 is termed a pseudogene. The CDR3 contains 14 residues. CDR3 region: CASRHQASGNTIYF. Here the CDR3 DNA reads TGTGCAAGTCGCCATCAGGCCTCTGGAAACACCATATATTTT.

The chain recombines TRBV11-2 with TRBJ1-3; 7 bases map to TRBD1. Germline V lookup: CDR1 SGHAT, CDR2 FQNNGV. The CDR3 extends over 12 amino acids. The V segment lost 5 bases and the J segment 14 bases; nucleotides outside the gene matches: 9. CDR3 residues: CASSPYSGTVYF. As DNA, the CDR3 is TGTGCCAGCAGCCCCTACTCTGGGACAGTATATTTT. Combining the CDR3 with reference TRBV11-2 and TRBJ1-3 gives the whole variable domain EAGVAQSPRYKIIEKRQSVAFWCNPISGHATLYWYQQILGQGPKLLIQFQNNGVVDDSQLPKDRFSAERLKGVDSTLKIQPAKLEDSAVYLCASSPYSGTVYFGEGSWLTVV.

DNA for the CDR3: TGCGCCAGCAGCCAAGCAAGGGGGGGACGGTCCTACGAGCAGTACTTC. It specifies CASSQARGGRSYEQYF. The chain combines TRBV4-1 with TRBJ2-7; a possible D gene is TRBD2 (7 bases). The CDR3 totals 16 residues. Per germline, CDR1 MGHRA and CDR2 YSYEKL. The germline V and J ends were trimmed by 1 base and 1 base, with 14 bases remaining between them.

The chain carries TRBV13 and TRBJ2-2; 8 nucleotides agree with TRBD2. Germline V gene lookup returns CDR1 PRHDT and CDR2 FYEKMQ (reference sequence). V shed 7 bases and J 6 bases; nucleotides not matched to a gene: 4. CDR3 length: 13 amino acids. CDR3 amino acids: CASTPGGAGELFF. CDR3 nucleotides: TGTGCCAGCACCCCCGGGGGGGCCGGGGAGCTGTTTTTT.

In DNA form, the CDR3 reads TGTGCCAGCAGCGGACACTCTGGGGCCAACGTCCTGACTTTC. Its translation is CASSGHSGANVLTF. J is TRBJ2-6 and V is TRBV9; the D is unclear. Between the trimmed V and J ends, which lost 3 bases and 0 bases, there was a span of 4 bases. Germline assignment: CDR1 SGDLS and CDR2 YYNGEE. This CDR3 contains 14 residues.